The 17 T cell receptor beta chains listed next were all sequenced from one sample in a study of Graves' ophthalmopathy and Graves' hyperthyroidism. TCR beta CDR3 amplification used RNA transcripts. HTBI primers primed a first-round RT-PCR, and a second-round multiplex PCR followed. From the multiplex PCR reads, TCRdb called clonotypes with MiXCR, one entry per CDR3 protein. The data contain 400,000 or so distinct CDR3 sequences, 15% of them seen just once; the ten biggest clones take up about 7%. Sequencing was carried out using peripheral blood. Receptors originate from a woman between 18 and 29 years old with stable Graves' hyperthyroidism.

This clonotype was observed many times. J is TRBJ2-7 and V is TRBV6-5, with 12 bases aligning to TRBD1. Germline trimming cut 2 bases from V and 8 bases from J; bases unmatched to any gene: 7. The CDR3 runs 15 residues. Germline V gene sequence: CDR1 MNHEY, CDR2 SVGAGI. The CDR3 spells CASSYRTGQGAKQYF. CDR3 coding DNA: TGTGCCAGCAGTTACCGCACGGGACAGGGGGCGAAGCAGTACTTC.

This clonotype came up many times. The chain has TRBV2 and TRBJ2-3; D ambiguous. This CDR3 is 10 amino acids long. Trimming took 6 bases from V and 5 from J, leaving 3 bases between them. Germline V gives CDR1 SNHLY, CDR2 FYNNEI. CDR3: CASRLDTQYF. In DNA form, the CDR3 reads TGTGCCAGCAGGTTAGATACGCAGTATTTT.

This clonotype was detected ten times or more. The chain employs TRBV19 and TRBJ1-1, with unresolved D. CDR1 and CDR2 from the germline V gene are LNHDA and SQIVND (reference sequence). CDR3 length equals 13 residues. Trimming removed 7 bases at V and 6 bases at J, with 15 bases between. CDR3 sequence: CASNHQRLAEAFF. CDR3 sequence (DNA): TGTGCCAGTAATCATCAGAGGTTGGCTGAAGCTTTCTTT.

Many counts were recorded for this clonotype. The V and J genes are TRBV6-5 and TRBJ2-5; 10 bases map to TRBD2. CDR1 and CDR2 from the germline V gene are MNHEY and SVGAGI. The CDR3 is made up of 16 amino acids. The J segment lost 3 bases and the V segment lost 2 bases, leaving 6 bases of the junction unmatched. CDR3 DNA sequence: TGTGCCAGCAGTTACCCCGAGCGGGGGGGCGAAGAGACCCAGTACTTC. This sequence encodes CASSYPERGGEETQYF.

This clonotype was recorded many times. This sequence joins TRBV27 and TRBJ1-5; D perhaps matches TRBD1 (5 bases). CDR1 is MNHEY, CDR2 SMNVEV, per germline (reference sequence). This CDR3 region has 14 residues. V gave up 3 bases and J gave up 5 bases, with 11 bases separating them. CDR3 in amino acids: CASSLGPVHQPQHF. The CDR3 region has the DNA TGTGCCAGCAGTTTGGGGCCCGTACATCAGCCCCAGCATTTT.

In its sample, this clonotype was seen many times. This chain uses TRBV6-5 with TRBJ2-7; 11 nucleotides line up with TRBD1. Germline CDR1 MNHEY, CDR2 SVGAGI. CDR3 length equals 13 residues. J gave up 7 bases and V 8 bases, and 7 bases lay outside the gene matches. The CDR3 here is CASGMDRGREQYF. For the CDR3, the DNA is TGTGCCAGCGGCATGGACAGGGGGCGAGAGCAGTACTTC.

This clonotype was picked up many times. V and J are TRBV6-2 or TRBV6-3 and TRBJ1-1, with D maybe TRBD1 (6 bases). CDR1 and CDR2 (germline): MNHEY, SVGEGT. Trimming removed 6 bases at V and 1 base at J, with 15 bases between. The CDR3 consists of 15 residues. The CDR3 reads CASRSRQAGNTEAFF. CDR3 in DNA: TGTGCCAGCAGGTCTCGACAGGCGGGGAACACTGAAGCTTTCTTT.

This clonotype showed up many times. The chain combines TRBV20-1 with TRBJ2-4, with 7 bases that match TRBD1. Germline loops: CDR1 DFQATT, CDR2 SNEGSKA (reference sequence). Trimming at V came to 7 bases and at J to 0 bases, leaving 3 bases not matched to a gene. The CDR3 loop spans 13 amino acids. The CDR3 DNA is TGCAGTGTCCAGGGGGTAGCCAAAAACATTCAGTACTTC. Translating it yields CSVQGVAKNIQYF.

Ten or more counts support this clonotype. J is TRBJ1-1 and V is TRBV5-1, with D perhaps matching TRBD1 (5 bases). The germline gives CDR1 SGHRS, CDR2 YFSETQ. V dropped 2 bases and J dropped 0 bases, with 8 bases sitting between them. The length of the CDR3 is 14 residues. The CDR3 region is CASSLQVMNTEAFF. CDR3 coding DNA: TGCGCCAGCAGCTTACAGGTGATGAACACTGAAGCTTTCTTT.

Relative to its sample, this clonotype is medium-sized. The chain couples TRBV24-1 to TRBJ2-2; D call uncertain. The CDR3 loop spans 15 amino acids. Between the trimmed V and J ends, which lost 8 bases and 1 base, there was a span of 13 bases. The germline V gene encodes CDR1 KGHDR and CDR2 SFDVKD. For the CDR3, the DNA is TGTGCCACCACCCCCGGCAGAGAGAACACCGGGGAGCTGTTTTTT. It specifies CATTPGRENTGELFF.

This clonotype has ten or more counts. The chain has TRBV6-2 or TRBV6-3 and TRBJ1-2; 8 bases are a match to TRBD1. The V gene's germline CDR1 is MNHEY and CDR2 SVGEGT. V shed 2 bases and J 7 bases; nucleotides not matched to a gene: 9. The CDR3 has 15 amino acids. The CDR3 region has the DNA TGTGCCAGCAGTTACACCAGGACAGGGTGGAGTGGCTACACCTTC. Its protein product is CASSYTRTGWSGYTF.

There are many counts of this clonotype. The chain carries TRBV7-9 and TRBJ2-5; D unclear. The CDR3 consists of 17 residues. V was pared by 1 base and J by 4 bases, with 19 bases between. Germline V CDR1 and CDR2: SEHNR, FQNEAQ (reference sequence). CDR3 DNA sequence: TGTGCCAGCAGCTTAGGACACCATGCGGTAGTCCGAGAGACCCAGTACTTC. Its protein product is CASSLGHHAVVRETQYF.

This clonotype occurred many times. V and J are TRBV10-3 and TRBJ1-5; no clear D. Germline-derived CDR1 and CDR2 are ENHRY and SYGVKD. Trimming cost V 6 bases and J 5 bases, with 11 bases left between them. The CDR3 is 13 amino acids. The CDR3 region is CAIRSGQDQPQHF. The CDR3 DNA reads as TGTGCCATCAGGTCCGGGCAGGATCAGCCCCAGCATTTT.

This clonotype came up many times. The chain combines TRBV6-1 with TRBJ1-2; TRBD1 aligns across 7 bases. Per the germline V gene, CDR1 is MNHNS and CDR2 is SASEGT. V was clipped by 6 bases and J by 2 bases; unmatched bases: 9. The CDR3 totals 15 residues. The CDR3 nucleotides are TGTGCCAGCAGCAGAGGGGGCACCCTAAACTATGGCTACACCTTC. The encoded protein is CASSRGGTLNYGYTF.

This clonotype has ten or more counts. This sequence joins TRBV6-5 and TRBJ1-1, with a weak D call TRBD1 (5 bases). V lost 4 bases, J lost 4 bases, and 19 bases lay in between. The CDR3 runs to 16 residues. Per the germline V gene, CDR1 is MNHEY and CDR2 is SVGAGI. The CDR3 reads CASSSEGSTRGTEAFF. The CDR3 bases are TGTGCCAGCAGTTCGGAGGGGTCCACTCGGGGCACTGAAGCTTTCTTT.

This clonotype was recorded at least ten times. The chain links TRBV20-1 to TRBJ1-6, with no clear D. The CDR3 has 13 amino acids. The ends were cut back, 1 base at V and 7 bases at J, with 8 bases in the middle. Germline lookup yields CDR1 DFQATT and CDR2 SNEGSKA (reference sequence). The CDR3 sequence: CSARADSNSPLHF. DNA of the CDR3: TGCAGTGCTAGAGCCGATTCGAATTCACCCCTCCACTTT.

This clonotype was observed at least ten times. The V and J genes are TRBV5-1 and TRBJ1-2; D not certain. Germline CDR1 and CDR2: SGHRS and YFSETQ. V lost 0 bases and J lost 4, with 7 bases in between. The CDR3 loop spans 13 amino acids. CDR3 nucleotide sequence: TGCGCCAGCAGCTTGGCGCAGGCCTATGGCTACACCTTC. Its translation is CASSLAQAYGYTF.